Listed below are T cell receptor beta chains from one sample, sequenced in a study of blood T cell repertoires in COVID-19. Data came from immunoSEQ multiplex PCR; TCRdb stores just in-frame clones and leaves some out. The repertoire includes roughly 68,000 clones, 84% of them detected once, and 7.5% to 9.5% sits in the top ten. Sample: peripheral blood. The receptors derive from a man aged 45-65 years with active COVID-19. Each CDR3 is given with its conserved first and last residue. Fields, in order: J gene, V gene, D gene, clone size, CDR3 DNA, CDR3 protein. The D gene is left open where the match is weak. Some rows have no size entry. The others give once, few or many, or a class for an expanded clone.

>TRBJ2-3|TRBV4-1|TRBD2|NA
TGCGCCAGCAGCCAAGCGGGGGGACCCCCGGATACGCAGTATTTT
CASSQAGGPPDTQYF
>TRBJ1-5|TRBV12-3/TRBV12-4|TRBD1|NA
TGTGCCAGCAGCTCACAGGGGGGTCAGCCCCAGCATTTT
CASSSQGGQPQHF
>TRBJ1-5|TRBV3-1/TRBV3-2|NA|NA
TGTGCCAGCAGCCAACCGATCCTAAATCAGCCCCAGCATTTT
CASSQPILNQPQHF
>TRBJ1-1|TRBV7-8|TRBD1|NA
TGTGCCAGCACCCCGACAGGGGTTAACACTGAAGCTTTCTTT
CASTPTGVNTEAFF
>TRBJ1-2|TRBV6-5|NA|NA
TGTGCCAGCAGTATCCAGGGCTCGGGTGTGGGCTACACCTTC
CASSIQGSGVGYTF
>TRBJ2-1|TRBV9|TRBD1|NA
TGTGCCAGCAGCGTATCGGACAGGGGGAGTAATGAGCAGTTCTTC
CASSVSDRGSNEQFF
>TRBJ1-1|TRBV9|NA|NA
TGTGCCAGCAGCACTAGGACCTCCCAGGAGACTGAAGCTTTCTTT
CASSTRTSQETEAFF
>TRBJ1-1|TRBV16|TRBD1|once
TGTGCCAGCAGCCAATTAGGGGGCACCAGCACTGAAGCTTTCTTT
CASSQLGGTSTEAFF
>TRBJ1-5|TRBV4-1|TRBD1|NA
TGCGCCAGCAGCGTCACACAGGGGAACTCTCAGCCCCAGCATTTT
CASSVTQGNSQPQHF
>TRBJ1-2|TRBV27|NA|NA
TGTGCCAGCAGTTTCCAGGGATTATATGGCTACACCTTC
CASSFQGLYGYTF
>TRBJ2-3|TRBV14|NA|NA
TGTGCCAGCAGCCAGGCGGGCACAGATACGCAGTATTTT
CASSQAGTDTQYF
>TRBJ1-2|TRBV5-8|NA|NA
TGTGCCAGCAGCTTGATATCAGGGCCGAATGGCTACACCTTC
CASSLISGPNGYTF
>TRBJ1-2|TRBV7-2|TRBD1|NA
TGTGCCAGCAGCTTTTCTCTAACAGGGGGAGGCTACACCTTC
CASSFSLTGGGYTF
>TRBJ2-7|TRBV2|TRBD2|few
TGTGCCAGCAGTCGGACTAGCGGGCTTCCCTACGAGCAGTACTTC
CASSRTSGLPYEQYF
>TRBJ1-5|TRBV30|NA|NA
TGTGCCTGCTCCCCGTGGGGGGGCAATCAGCCCCAGCATTTT
CACSPWGGNQPQHF
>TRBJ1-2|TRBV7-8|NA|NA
TGTGCCAGCAGCTCCTCCTATGGCTACACCTTC
CASSSSYGYTF
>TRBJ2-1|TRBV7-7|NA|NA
TGTGCCAGCAGCCCTACGGAGGGACAGCTCTCCTACAATGAGCAGTTCTTC
CASSPTEGQLSYNEQFF
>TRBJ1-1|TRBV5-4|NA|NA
TGTGCCAGCAGCTTGGGCCCACAAAATCGGAACACTGAAGCTTTCTTT
CASSLGPQNRNTEAFF
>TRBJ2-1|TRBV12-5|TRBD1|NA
TGTGCTAGTGGTTCCACCTCCGGGACAGGGGTCGTCGGGCAGTTCTTC
CASGSTSGTGVVGQFF
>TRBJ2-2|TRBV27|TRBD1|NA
TGTGCCAGCAGCCGCGGACAGGGGAACGGGGAGCTGTTTTTT
CASSRGQGNGELFF
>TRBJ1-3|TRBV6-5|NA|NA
TGTGCCAGCAGTTACGGGGGGGTCGGTGGAAACACCATATATTTT
CASSYGGVGGNTIYF
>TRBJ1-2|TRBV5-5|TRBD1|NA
TGTGCCAGCAGCCGACAGGGGGCGGGAGGCTACACCTTC
CASSRQGAGGYTF
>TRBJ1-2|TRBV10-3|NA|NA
TGTGCCATCAGTGAGTCGAGGATTGCGGGGGGCGAGGGCTACACCTTC
CAISESRIAGGEGYTF
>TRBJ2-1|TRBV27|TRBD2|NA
TGTGCCAGCAGTTTATTCCTAGCGGGAACCGATGAGCAGTTCTTC
CASSLFLAGTDEQFF
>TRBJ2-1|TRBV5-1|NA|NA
TGCGCCAGCAGCTTCTTACAGGGCTCTTCCTACAATGAGCAGTTCTTC
CASSFLQGSSYNEQFF
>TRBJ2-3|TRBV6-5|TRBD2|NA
TGTGCCCCCCCCCGGGGGGGCCTCACAGATACGCAGTATTTT
CAPPRGGLTDTQYF
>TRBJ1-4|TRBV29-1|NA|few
TGCAGCGTTGGACTTTCTGCATCGGGTGAAAAACTGTTTTTT
CSVGLSASGEKLFF
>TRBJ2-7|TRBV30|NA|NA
TGTGCCTGGAGTGCCCAGGTTGCCTACGAGCAGTACTTC
CAWSAQVAYEQYF
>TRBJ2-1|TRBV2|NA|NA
TGTGCCAGCAGTGAAGCGGGGAGCCCCGTTCAGGGGGGAATCTTC
CASSEAGSPVQGGIF
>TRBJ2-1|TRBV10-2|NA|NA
TGCGCCAGCTTAAGCGGGAATGAGCAGTTCTTC
CASLSGNEQFF
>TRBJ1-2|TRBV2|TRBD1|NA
TGTGCCAGCAGCGCTTACCCCGGACAGGGTAACACTAACTATGGCTACACCTTC
CASSAYPGQGNTNYGYTF
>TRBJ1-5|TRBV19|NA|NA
TGTGCCAGTAGTAAGACCTCCGGGGGGGGATATAGCAATCAGCCCCAGCATTTT
CASSKTSGGGYSNQPQHF
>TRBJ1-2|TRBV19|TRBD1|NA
TGTGCCAGTAGTACCCGGGACAGGGGGCCTCGTGGCTACACCTTC
CASSTRDRGPRGYTF
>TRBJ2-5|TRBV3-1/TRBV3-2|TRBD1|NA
TGTGCCAGCAGCCAGGACAGGGGGGAGACCCAGTACTTC
CASSQDRGETQYF
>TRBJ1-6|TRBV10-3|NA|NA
TGTGCCATCAGAACCGGTCAATCACCCCTCCACTTT
CAIRTGQSPLHF
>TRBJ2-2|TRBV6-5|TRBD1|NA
TGTGCCAGCAGGGGGGACAGGGACACCGGGGAGCTGTTTTTT
CASRGDRDTGELFF
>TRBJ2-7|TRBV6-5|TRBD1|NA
TGTGCCAGCACGCGGGCAGGGGGCTCCTACGAGCAGTACTTC
CASTRAGGSYEQYF
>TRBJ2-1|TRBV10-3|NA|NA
TGTGCCATCAGTGAGGGACAGTCCAACTCCTACAATGAGCAGTTCTTC
CAISEGQSNSYNEQFF
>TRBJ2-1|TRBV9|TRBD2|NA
TGTGCCAGCGGCTGGACTAGCGGGGGGGATGAGCAGTTCTTC
CASGWTSGGDEQFF
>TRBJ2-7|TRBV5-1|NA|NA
TGCGCCAGCAGTCCCCAGGGCCCCTACGAGCAGTACTTC
CASSPQGPYEQYF
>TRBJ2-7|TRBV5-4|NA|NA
TGTGCCAGCAGCTTGGCCGGGGGATCCTACGAGCAGTACTTC
CASSLAGGSYEQYF